This T cell receptor beta chain was sequenced during a study of blood T cell repertoires in COVID-19. Looked up from germline, CDR1 is KGHDR and CDR2 is SFDVKD. V lost 4 bases, J lost 7 bases, and 13 bases lay in between. This CDR3 has 13 residues. Only in-frame clones appear in the TCRdb table, and some are missing; sequencing was by immunoSEQ multiplex PCR. The sample consists of around 180,000 clones, 82% of them appearing once. The specimen was peripheral blood. The chain couples TRBV24-1 to TRBJ2-7, with a possible D match to TRBD2 (5 bases). This clonotype originated in a woman older than 75 with active or convalescent COVID-19. The CDR3 region is CATSDSTRREQYF. In DNA form, the CDR3 reads TGTGCCACCAGTGACTCTACTAGGAGAGAGCAGTACTTC.